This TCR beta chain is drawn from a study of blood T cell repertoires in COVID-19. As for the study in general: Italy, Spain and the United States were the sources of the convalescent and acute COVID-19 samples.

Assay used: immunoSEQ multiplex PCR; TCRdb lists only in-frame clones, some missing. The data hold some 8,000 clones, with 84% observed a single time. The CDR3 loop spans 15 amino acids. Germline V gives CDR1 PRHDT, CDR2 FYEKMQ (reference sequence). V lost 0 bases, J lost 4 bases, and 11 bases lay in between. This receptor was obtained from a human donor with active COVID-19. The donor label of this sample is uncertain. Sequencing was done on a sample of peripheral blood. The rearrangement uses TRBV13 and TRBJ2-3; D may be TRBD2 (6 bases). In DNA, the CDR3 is TGTGCCAGCAGCTTAGGACGGGGGACCCCAGATACGCAGTATTTT. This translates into CASSLGRGTPDTQYF.